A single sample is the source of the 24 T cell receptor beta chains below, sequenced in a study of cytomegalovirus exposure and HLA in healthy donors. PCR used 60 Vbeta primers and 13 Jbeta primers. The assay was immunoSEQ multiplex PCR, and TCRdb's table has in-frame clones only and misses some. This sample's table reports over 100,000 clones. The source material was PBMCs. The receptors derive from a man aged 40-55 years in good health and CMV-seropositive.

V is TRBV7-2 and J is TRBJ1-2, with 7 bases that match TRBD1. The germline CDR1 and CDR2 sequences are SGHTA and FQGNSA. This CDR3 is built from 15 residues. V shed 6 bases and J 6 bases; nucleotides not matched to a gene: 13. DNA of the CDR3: TGTGCCAGCAGGCAAAGGACAGGTGGATTCAATGGCTACACCTTC. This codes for CASRQRTGGFNGYTF.

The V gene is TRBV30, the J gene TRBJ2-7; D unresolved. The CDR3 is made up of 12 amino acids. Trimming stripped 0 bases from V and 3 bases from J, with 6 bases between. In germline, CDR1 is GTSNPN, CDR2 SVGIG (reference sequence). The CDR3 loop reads CAWSVTSYEQYF. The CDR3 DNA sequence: TGTGCCTGGAGTGTAACGAGCTACGAGCAGTACTTC.

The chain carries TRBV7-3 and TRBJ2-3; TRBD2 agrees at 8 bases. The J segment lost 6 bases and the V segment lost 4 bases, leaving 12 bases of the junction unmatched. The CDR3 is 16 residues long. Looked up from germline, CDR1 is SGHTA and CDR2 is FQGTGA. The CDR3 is CASSSQGLPGGDTQYF. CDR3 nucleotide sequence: TGTGCCAGCAGCTCTCAGGGACTGCCGGGAGGGGATACGCAGTATTTT.

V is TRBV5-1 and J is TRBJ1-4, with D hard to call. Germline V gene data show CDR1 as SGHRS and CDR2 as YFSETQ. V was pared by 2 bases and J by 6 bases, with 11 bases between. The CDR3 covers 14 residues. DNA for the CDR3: TGCGCCAGCAGCTTATCAGTGGGCGATGAAAAACTGTTTTTT. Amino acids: CASSLSVGDEKLFF.

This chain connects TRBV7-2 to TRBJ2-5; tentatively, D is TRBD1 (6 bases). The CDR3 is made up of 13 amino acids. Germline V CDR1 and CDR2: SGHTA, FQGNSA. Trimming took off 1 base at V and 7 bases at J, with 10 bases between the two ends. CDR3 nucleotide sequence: TGTGCCAGCAGCTTAGGACAGGTCGTGACCCAGTACTTC. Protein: CASSLGQVVTQYF.

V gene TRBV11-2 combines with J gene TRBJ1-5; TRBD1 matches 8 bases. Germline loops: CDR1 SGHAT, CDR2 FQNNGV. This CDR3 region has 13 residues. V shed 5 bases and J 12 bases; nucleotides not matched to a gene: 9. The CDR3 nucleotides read TGTGCCAGCAGCCCTACGACAGGGGCTCTCCAGCATTTT. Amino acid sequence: CASSPTTGALQHF.

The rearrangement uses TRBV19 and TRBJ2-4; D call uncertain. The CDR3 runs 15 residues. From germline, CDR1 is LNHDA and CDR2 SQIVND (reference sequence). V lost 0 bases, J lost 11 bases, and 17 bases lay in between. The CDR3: CASSIEFARIIVQYF. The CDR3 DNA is TGTGCCAGTAGTATAGAGTTCGCTAGAATAATAGTTCAGTACTTC.

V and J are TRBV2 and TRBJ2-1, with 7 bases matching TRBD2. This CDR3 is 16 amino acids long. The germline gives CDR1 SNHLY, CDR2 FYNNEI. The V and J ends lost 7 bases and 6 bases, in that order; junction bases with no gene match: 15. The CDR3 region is CASTERIGLDLNEQFF. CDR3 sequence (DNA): TGTGCCAGCACCGAGAGGATTGGACTAGACCTCAATGAGCAGTTCTTC.

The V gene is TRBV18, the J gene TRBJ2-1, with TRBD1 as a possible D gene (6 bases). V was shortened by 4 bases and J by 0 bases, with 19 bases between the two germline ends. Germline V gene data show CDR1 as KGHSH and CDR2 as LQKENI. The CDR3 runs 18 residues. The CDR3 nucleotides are TGTGCCAGCTCACGTCAGGGGCCAGGGTCAGCCTCCTACAATGAGCAGTTCTTC. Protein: CASSRQGPGSASYNEQFF.

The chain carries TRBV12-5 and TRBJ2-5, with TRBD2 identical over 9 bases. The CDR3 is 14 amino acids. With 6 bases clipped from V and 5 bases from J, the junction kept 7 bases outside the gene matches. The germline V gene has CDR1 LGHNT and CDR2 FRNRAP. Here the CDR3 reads CASGNSGSMETQYF. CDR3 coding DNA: TGTGCTAGTGGAAATAGCGGGAGTATGGAGACCCAGTACTTC.

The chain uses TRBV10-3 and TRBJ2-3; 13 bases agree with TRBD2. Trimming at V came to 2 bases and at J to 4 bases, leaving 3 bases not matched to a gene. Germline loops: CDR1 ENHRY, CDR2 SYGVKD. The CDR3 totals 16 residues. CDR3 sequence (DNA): TGTGCCATCAGTGAGAGGACTAGCGGGAGACCAGATACGCAGTATTTT. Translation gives CAISERTSGRPDTQYF.

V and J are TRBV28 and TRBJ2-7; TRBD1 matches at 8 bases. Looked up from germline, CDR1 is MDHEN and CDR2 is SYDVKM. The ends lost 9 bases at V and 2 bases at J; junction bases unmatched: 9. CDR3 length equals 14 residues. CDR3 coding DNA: TGTGCCAGTCAAACAGGGGGTAGGGCCTACGAGCAGTACTTC. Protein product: CASQTGGRAYEQYF.

The CDR3 sequence is CASSPRTSGAYNEQFF. The DNA for the CDR3 is TGTGCCAGCAGCCCCCGGACTAGCGGAGCTTACAATGAGCAGTTCTTC. V is TRBV7-9 and J is TRBJ2-1; TRBD2 matches 10 bases. Unmatched junction bases numbered 8, after V lost 5 bases and J lost 4 bases. Germline-derived CDR1 and CDR2 are SEHNR and FQNEAQ (reference sequence). The CDR3 runs to 16 residues. Full variable domain (outside the CDR3, taken from reference TRBV7-9 and TRBJ2-1): DTGVSQNPRHKITKRGQNVTFRCDPISEHNRLYWYRQTLGQGPEFLTYFQNEAQLEKSRLLSDRFSAERPKGSFSTLEIQRTEQGDSAMYLCASSPRTSGAYNEQFFGPGTRLTVL.

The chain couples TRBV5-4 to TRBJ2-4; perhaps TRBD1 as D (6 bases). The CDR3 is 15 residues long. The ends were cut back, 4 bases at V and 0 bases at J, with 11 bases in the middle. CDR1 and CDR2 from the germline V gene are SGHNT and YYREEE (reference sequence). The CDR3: CASSDTGIAKNIQYF. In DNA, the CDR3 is TGTGCCAGCAGCGACACAGGGATAGCCAAAAACATTCAGTACTTC.

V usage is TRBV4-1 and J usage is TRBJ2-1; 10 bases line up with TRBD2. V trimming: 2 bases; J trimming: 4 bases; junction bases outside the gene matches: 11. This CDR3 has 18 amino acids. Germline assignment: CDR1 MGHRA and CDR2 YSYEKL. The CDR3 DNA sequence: TGCGCCAGCAGCCAATCCCTAGCGGGAGTTTTAATGTACAATGAGCAGTTCTTC. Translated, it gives CASSQSLAGVLMYNEQFF.

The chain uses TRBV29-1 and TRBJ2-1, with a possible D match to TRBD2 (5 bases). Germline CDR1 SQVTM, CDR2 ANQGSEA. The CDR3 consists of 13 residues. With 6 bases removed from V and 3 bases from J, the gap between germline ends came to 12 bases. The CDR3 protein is CSVDVGVYNEQFF. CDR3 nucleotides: TGCAGCGTAGACGTGGGAGTCTACAATGAGCAGTTCTTC.

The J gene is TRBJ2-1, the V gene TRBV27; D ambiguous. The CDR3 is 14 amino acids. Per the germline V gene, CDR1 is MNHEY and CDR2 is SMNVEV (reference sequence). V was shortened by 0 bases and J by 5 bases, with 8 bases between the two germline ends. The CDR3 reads CASSLSRWNNEQFF. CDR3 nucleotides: TGTGCCAGCAGTTTATCGAGGTGGAACAATGAGCAGTTCTTC.

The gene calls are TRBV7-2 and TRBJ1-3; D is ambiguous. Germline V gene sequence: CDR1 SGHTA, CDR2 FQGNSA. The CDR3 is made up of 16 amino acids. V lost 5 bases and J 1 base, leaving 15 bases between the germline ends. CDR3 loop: CASSPLGSTSGNTIYF. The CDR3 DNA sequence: TGTGCCAGCAGCCCGCTGGGGAGTACATCTGGAAACACCATATATTTT.

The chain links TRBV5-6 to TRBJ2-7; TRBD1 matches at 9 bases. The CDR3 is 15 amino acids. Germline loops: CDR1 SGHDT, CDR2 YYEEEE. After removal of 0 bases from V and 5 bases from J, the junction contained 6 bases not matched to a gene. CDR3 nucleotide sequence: TGTGCCAGCAGCTTGGTCGGGACAGGGTTAGACGAGCAGTACTTC. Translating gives CASSLVGTGLDEQYF.

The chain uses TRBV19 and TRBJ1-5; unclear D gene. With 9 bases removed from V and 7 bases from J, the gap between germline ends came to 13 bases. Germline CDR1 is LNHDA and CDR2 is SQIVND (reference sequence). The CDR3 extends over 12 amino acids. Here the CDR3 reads CASGPGVQPQHF. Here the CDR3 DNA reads TGTGCCAGCGGCCCGGGAGTCCAGCCCCAGCATTTT.

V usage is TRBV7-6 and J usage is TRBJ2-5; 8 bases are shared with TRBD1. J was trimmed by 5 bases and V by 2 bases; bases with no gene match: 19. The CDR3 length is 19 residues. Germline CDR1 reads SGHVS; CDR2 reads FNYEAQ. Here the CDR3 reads CASSLILGQDSWRFETQYF. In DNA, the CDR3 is TGTGCCAGCAGCTTAATTTTGGGACAGGACAGTTGGCGGTTCGAGACCCAGTACTTC.

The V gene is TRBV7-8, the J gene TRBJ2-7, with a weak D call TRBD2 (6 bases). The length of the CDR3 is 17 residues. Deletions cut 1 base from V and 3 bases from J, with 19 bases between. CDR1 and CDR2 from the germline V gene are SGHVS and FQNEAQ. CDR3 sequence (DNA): TGTGCCAGCAGCTTAGTAATATCATCGGGGGAAGTCTACGAGCAGTACTTC. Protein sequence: CASSLVISSGEVYEQYF.

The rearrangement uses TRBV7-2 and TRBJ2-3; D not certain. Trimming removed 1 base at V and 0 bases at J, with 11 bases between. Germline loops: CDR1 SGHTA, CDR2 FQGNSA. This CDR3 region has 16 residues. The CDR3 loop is CASSLVSRPSTDTQYF. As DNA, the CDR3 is TGTGCCAGCAGCTTAGTTAGCCGCCCTAGCACAGATACGCAGTATTTT.

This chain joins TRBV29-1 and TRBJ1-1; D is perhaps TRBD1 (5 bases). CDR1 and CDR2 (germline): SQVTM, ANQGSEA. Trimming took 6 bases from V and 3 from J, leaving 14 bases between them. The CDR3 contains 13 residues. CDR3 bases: TGCAGCGTCAGGGATTCCCAGGACACTGAAGCTTTCTTT. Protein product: CSVRDSQDTEAFF.